This TCR beta chain was found in a study of Ad26.COV2.S vaccination and SARS-CoV-2 variants. Study-wide points: Ad26.COV2.S recipients had broader spike-specific TCRs (P = 0.0014).

Clones were sequenced by immunoSEQ multiplex PCR, and TCRdb holds only the in-frame ones, with some missing. The repertoire holds roughly 350,000 clones, with around nine tenths as singletons. About this clone itself: The antigen is unknown.

Regarding treatment: 15 to 20 received Ad26.COV2.S at low or high dose, single or two shots; several received placebo; per-sample allocation not given. Collection of samples fell on day 63 after the first vaccine or placebo injection. An adult aged 18-55 years in Boston served as the donor. The shot given was an Ad26 vector that makes Wuhan-strain SARS-CoV-2 spike. J gave up 5 bases and V 4 bases, and 11 bases lay outside the gene matches. CDR1 SGHKS and CDR2 YYEKEE come from the germline V gene (reference sequence). The CDR3 totals 15 residues. This chain joins TRBV5-5 and TRBJ2-5; 7 bases are shared with TRBD1. The sequence was collected from a person between 18 and 65 years old who received the Ad26.COV2.S COVID-19 vaccine or a placebo. Source: peripheral blood, taken in a trial of Ad26.COV2.S vaccine versus placebo. The chain's CDR3 is CASSGLTTGAETQYF. CDR3 nucleotides: TGTGCCAGCAGCGGCCTAACAACAGGGGCGGAGACCCAGTACTTC.